The source of this T cell receptor (beta chain) is a study of CD8 T cells in ankylosing spondylitis. Each CDR3 protein is one row after TCRdb ran MiXCR on the 5' RACE reads. The sample consists of 200,000 to 250,000 distinct CDR3 sequences, about 26% of them appearing once. This TCR was sampled from a male donor with ankylosing spondylitis or in good health (not recorded which). Sequencing input: blood, either unsorted or a sorted T cell fraction (not recorded which).

In DNA, the CDR3 is TGCAGTGCTAGAGGGACGAGGGGAGCTGATGAAAAACTGTTTTTT. Encoded protein: CSARGTRGADEKLFF. The chain joins TRBV20-1 to TRBJ1-4; D possibly corresponds to TRBD1 (5 bases). This CDR3 comprises 15 residues. In germline, CDR1 is DFQATT, CDR2 SNEGSKA (reference sequence). The V and J ends lost 1 base and 6 bases respectively, with 15 bases between them.